This entry lists 9 T cell receptor beta chains sequenced from one sample in a study of blood T cell repertoires in COVID-19. Generated by immunoSEQ multiplex PCR, the TCRdb table keeps only in-frame clones and is missing some. The table lists around 180,000 clones, approximately 89% of them singletons. The sequenced sample was peripheral blood. These receptors all stem from a woman under 40 with acute or convalescent COVID-19.

This chain connects TRBV27 to TRBJ2-1; 9 bases map to TRBD1. The CDR3 loop spans 12 amino acids. Trimming took 10 bases from V and 4 from J; bases not matched to a gene: 2. CDR1 MNHEY and CDR2 SMNVEV come from the germline V gene (reference sequence). DNA of the CDR3: TGTGCCACCGGGACAGGGTACAATGAGCAGTTCTTC. Translated: CATGTGYNEQFF.

The chain uses TRBV23-1 and TRBJ1-2; D unclear. TRBV23-1 is classed as an ORF, of uncertain function. The V end lost 0 bases, the J end lost 5 bases, and 7 bases lay between the germline ends. The CDR3 totals 13 residues. CDR3 DNA sequence: TGCGCCAGCAGTCAATCGAGGGAGTATGGCTACACCTTC. It yields the protein CASSQSREYGYTF.

The table lists this clone with a few counts. The chain joins TRBV30 to TRBJ1-5; 10 bases match TRBD1. The CDR3 contains 16 residues. Unmatched junction bases numbered 7, after V lost 4 bases and J lost 1 base. Germline CDR1 reads GTSNPN; CDR2 reads SVGIG (reference sequence). The CDR3 sequence: CAWKGTGQGSNQPQHF. CDR3 in DNA: TGTGCCTGGAAAGGGACGGGACAGGGGAGCAATCAGCCCCAGCATTTT.

V usage is TRBV28 and J usage is TRBJ2-7, with D tentatively TRBD2 (7 bases). The V end lost 2 bases, the J end lost 6 bases, and 14 bases lay between the germline ends. CDR3 length equals 14 residues. Germline V gene data show CDR1 as MDHEN and CDR2 as SYDVKM. The DNA for the CDR3 is TGTGCCAGCAGTTTAGGCGGGGGCCGGGGCGAGCAGTACTTC. Translating it yields CASSLGGGRGEQYF. Full variable domain (outside the CDR3, taken from reference TRBV28 and TRBJ2-7): DVKVTQSSRYLVKRTGEKVFLECVQDMDHENMFWYRQDPGLGLRLIYFSYDVKMKEKGDIPEGYSVSREKKERFSLILESASTNQTSMYLCASSLGGGRGEQYFGPGTRLTVT.

The V gene is TRBV5-1, the J gene TRBJ2-5, with 8 bases lining up with TRBD1. CDR3 length: 14 residues. The V and J ends lost 4 bases and 3 bases, in that order; junction bases with no gene match: 5. CDR1 and CDR2 (germline): SGHRS, YFSETQ. CDR3 in DNA: TGCGCCAGCAGCCCGACAGGGGTAGAAGAGACCCAGTACTTC. Its protein is CASSPTGVEETQYF.

This sequence joins TRBV5-6 and TRBJ1-2; possible D gene TRBD1, 5 bases. The germline V gene encodes CDR1 SGHDT and CDR2 YYEEEE. This CDR3 is built from 12 residues. Trimming took off 1 base at V and 8 bases at J, with 9 bases between the two ends. For the CDR3, the DNA is TGTGCCAGCAGCTTGTGGGGGGAAGGCTACACCTTC. Protein sequence: CASSLWGEGYTF.

This chain joins TRBV24-1 and TRBJ2-3; no firm D call. Per the germline V gene, CDR1 is KGHDR and CDR2 is SFDVKD. Trimming took off 0 bases at V and 5 bases at J, with 5 bases between the two ends. CDR3 length equals 13 residues. The CDR3 reads CATSDLTVDTQYF. CDR3 sequence (DNA): TGTGCCACCAGTGATTTGACGGTAGATACGCAGTATTTT.

The V and J genes are TRBV7-8 and TRBJ1-5; D unresolved. Germline CDR1 is SGHVS and CDR2 is FQNEAQ. Deletions cut 5 bases from V and 5 bases from J, with 10 bases between. There are 13 residues in the CDR3. The CDR3 loop is CASSVTRDQPQHF. The CDR3 bases are TGTGCCAGCAGCGTCACTCGGGATCAGCCCCAGCATTTT.

V is TRBV27 and J is TRBJ2-2; D possibly corresponds to TRBD2 (5 bases). CDR1 is MNHEY and CDR2 is SMNVEV in the germline V gene (reference sequence). V lost 4 bases and J 0 bases, leaving 6 bases between the germline ends. This CDR3 is 14 amino acids long. CDR3: CASSSTTNTGELFF. The CDR3 bases are TGTGCCAGCAGTTCGACTACGAACACCGGGGAGCTGTTTTTT.